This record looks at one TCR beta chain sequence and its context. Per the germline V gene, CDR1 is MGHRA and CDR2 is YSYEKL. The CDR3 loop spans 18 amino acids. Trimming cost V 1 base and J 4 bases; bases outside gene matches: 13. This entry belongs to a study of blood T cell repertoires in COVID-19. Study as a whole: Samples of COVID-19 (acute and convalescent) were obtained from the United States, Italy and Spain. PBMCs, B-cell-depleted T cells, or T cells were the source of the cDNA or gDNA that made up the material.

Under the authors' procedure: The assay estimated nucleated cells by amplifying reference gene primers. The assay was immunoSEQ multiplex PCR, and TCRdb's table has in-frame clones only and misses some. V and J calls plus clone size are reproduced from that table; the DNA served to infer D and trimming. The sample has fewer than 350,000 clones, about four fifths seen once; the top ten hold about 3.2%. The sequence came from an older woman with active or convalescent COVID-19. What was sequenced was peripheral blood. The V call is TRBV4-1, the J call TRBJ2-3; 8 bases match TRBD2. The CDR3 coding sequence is TGCGCCAGCAGCCAAGGGGCTAGGAGGACTAGCCTTGCAGATACGCAGTATTTT. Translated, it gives CASSQGARRTSLADTQYF.